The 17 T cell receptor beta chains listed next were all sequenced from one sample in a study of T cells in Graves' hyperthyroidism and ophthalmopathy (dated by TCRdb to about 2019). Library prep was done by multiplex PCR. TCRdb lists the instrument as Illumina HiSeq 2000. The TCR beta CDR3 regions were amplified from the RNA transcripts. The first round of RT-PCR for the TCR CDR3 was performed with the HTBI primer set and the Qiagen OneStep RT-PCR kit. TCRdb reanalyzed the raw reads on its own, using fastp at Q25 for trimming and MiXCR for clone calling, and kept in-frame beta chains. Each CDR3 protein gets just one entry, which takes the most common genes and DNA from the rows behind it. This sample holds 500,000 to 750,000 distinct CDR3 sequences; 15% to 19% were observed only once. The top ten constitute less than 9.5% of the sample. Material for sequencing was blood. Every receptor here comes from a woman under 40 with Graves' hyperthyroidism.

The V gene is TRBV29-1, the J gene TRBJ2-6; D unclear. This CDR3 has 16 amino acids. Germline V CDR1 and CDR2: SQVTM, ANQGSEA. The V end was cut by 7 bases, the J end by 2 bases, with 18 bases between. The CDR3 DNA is TGCAGCGACTTGTACCCCCCGTGGACTGGGGCCAACGTCCTGACTTTC. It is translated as CSDLYPPWTGANVLTF.

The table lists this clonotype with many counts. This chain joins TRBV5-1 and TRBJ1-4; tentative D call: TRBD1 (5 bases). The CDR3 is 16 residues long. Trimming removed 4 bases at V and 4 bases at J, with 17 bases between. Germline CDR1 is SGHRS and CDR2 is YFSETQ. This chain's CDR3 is CASSIRDGSLNEKLFF. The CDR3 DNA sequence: TGCGCCAGCAGCATCCGGGACGGAAGTCTTAATGAAAAACTGTTTTTT.

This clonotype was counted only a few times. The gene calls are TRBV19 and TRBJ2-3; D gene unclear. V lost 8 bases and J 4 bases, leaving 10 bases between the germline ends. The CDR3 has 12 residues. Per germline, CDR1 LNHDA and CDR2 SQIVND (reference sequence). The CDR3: CASQSSPDTQYF. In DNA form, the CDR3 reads TGTGCCAGTCAGTCGTCGCCAGATACGCAGTATTTT.

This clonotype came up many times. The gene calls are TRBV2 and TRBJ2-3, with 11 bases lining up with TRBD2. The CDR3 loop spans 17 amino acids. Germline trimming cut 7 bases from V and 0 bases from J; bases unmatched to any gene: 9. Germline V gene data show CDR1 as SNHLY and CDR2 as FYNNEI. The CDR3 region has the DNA TGTGCCAGCAAAGATCGACTAGCGGGACGGAGCACAGATACGCAGTATTTT. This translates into CASKDRLAGRSTDTQYF.

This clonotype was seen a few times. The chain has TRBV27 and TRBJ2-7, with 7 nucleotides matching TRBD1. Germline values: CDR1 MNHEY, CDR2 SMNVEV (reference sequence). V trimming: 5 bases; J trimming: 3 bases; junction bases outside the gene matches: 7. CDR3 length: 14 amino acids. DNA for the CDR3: TGTGCCAGCAGTCGCCCGACAGGGATCTACGAGCAGTACTTC. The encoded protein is CASSRPTGIYEQYF.

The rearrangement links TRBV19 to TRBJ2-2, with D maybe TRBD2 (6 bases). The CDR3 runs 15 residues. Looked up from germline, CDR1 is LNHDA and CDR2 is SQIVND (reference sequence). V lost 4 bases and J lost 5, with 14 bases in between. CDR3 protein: CASSRRALRTGELFF. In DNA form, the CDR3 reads TGTGCCAGTAGTAGGAGGGCCCTCAGGACCGGGGAGCTGTTTTTT.

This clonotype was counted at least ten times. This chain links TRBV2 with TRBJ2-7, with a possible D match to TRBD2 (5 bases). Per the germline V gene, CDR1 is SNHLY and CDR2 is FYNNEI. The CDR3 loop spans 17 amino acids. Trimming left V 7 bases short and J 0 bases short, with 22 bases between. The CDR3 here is CASTRGPFFRVSYEQYF. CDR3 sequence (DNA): TGTGCCAGCACCCGAGGGCCCTTTTTCCGGGTCTCCTACGAGCAGTACTTC.

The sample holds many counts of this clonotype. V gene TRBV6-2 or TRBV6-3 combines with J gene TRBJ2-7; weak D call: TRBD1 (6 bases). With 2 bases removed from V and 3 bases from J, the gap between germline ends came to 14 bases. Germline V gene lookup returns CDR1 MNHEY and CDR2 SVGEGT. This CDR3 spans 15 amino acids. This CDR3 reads CASSYGGGPNYEQYF. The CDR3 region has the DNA TGTGCCAGCAGTTACGGGGGCGGTCCAAACTACGAGCAGTACTTC.

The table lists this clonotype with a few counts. DNA for the CDR3: TGTGCCAGCAGTAGGACTAGCGCCTACGAGCAGTACTTC. Encoded protein: CASSRTSAYEQYF. The J gene is TRBJ2-7, the V gene TRBV6-2 or TRBV6-3; 9 nucleotides agree with TRBD2. This CDR3 comprises 13 residues. Per the germline V gene, CDR1 is MNHEY and CDR2 is SVGEGT. V lost 5 bases to trimming and J lost 2 bases; unmatched junction nucleotides: 1.

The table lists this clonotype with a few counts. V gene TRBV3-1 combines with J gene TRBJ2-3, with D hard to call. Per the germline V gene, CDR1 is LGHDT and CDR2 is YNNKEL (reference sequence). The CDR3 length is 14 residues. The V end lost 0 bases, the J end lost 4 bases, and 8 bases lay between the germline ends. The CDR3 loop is CASSQDGLPDTQYF. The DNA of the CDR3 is TGTGCCAGCAGCCAAGACGGATTGCCAGATACGCAGTATTTT.

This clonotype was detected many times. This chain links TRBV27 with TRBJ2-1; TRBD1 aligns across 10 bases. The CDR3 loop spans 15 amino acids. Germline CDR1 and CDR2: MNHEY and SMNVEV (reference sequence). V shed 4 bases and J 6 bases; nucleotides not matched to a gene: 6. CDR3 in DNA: TGTGCCAGCAGTTCAGGACAGGGGGTGGGCAATGAGCAGTTCTTC. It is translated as CASSSGQGVGNEQFF.

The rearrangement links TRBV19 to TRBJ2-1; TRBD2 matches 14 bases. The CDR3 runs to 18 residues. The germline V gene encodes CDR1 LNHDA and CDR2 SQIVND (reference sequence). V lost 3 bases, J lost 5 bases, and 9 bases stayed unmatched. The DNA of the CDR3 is TGTGCCAGTAGTATCCCCCTGACTAGCGGGAGGGCCCACAATGAGCAGTTCTTC. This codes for CASSIPLTSGRAHNEQFF.

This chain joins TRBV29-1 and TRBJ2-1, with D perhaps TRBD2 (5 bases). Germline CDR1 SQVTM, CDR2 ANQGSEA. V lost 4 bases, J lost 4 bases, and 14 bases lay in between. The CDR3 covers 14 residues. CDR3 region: CSVASRVSYNEQFF. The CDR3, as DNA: TGCAGCGTTGCATCGAGGGTATCTTACAATGAGCAGTTCTTC.

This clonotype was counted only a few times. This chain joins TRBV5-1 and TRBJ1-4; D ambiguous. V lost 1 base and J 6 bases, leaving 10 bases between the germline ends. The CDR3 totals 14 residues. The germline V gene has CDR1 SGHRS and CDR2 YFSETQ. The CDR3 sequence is CASSLISIDEKLFF. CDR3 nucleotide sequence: TGCGCCAGCAGCTTGATTAGCATCGATGAAAAACTGTTTTTT.

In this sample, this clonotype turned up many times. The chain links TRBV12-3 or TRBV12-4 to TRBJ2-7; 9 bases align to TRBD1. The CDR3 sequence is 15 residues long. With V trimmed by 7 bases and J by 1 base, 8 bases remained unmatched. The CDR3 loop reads CASKKGQGSSYEQYF. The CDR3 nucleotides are TGTGCCAGCAAGAAAGGACAGGGGAGTTCCTACGAGCAGTACTTC.

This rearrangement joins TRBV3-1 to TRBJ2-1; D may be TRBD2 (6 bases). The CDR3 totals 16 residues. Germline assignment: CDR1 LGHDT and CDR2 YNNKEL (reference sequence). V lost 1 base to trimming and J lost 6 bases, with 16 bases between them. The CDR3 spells CASSQGTGVGFNEQFF. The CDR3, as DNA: TGTGCCAGCAGCCAAGGGACGGGAGTTGGATTCAATGAGCAGTTCTTC.

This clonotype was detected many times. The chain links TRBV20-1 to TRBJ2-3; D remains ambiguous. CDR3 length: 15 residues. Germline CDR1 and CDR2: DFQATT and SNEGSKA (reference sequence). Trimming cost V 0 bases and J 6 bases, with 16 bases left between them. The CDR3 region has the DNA TGCAGTGCTAGAGATAACGCGGCAACGCCGGATACGCAGTATTTT. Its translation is CSARDNAATPDTQYF.